This T cell receptor (beta chain) was documented in a study of persistence of HIV-infected CD4 T cells. Overall study findings and caveats: CMV- and Gag-responding cells had lower TCRbeta richness than CD3/CD28-responding cells. Proviral oligoclonality tracked with TCR oligoclonality within the same sorted cells. Degenerate expanded CDR3beta sequences were enriched among CMV- and Gag-responding cells.

Of note for this clone: Its matching antigen is unknown.

Overlapping HIV-1 Gag 15-mer peptides at 0.95 to 1 ug per peptide per mL were used. Sorting of responding CD4+ T cells relied on upregulated CD40 ligand together with CD69. The immunoSEQ assay was version 4, run in survey mode. Genomic DNA was diluted to around 10 ng/uL, up to 1 ug per sample. The repertoire was sequenced with immunoSEQ multiplex PCR; TCRdb's copy has only in-frame clones and lacks some. The repertoire includes around 9,200 clones, 82% of them detected once, and about 2% sits in the top ten. The receptor was isolated from an adult woman with HIV who was CMV-seropositive. Sequenced here: CD4+ T cells sorted from PBMCs after approximately 19-hour stimulation, sampled from a patient who received antiretroviral therapy.

CDR3 DNA sequence: TGTGCCAGCATCGAAACGGCAGGCCTCGATACGCAGTATTTT. It specifies CASIETAGLDTQYF. The rearrangement links TRBV28 to TRBJ2-3; D is unclear. The CDR3 has 14 residues. Per the germline V gene, CDR1 is MDHEN and CDR2 is SYDVKM. The germline V and J ends were trimmed by 7 bases and 6 bases, with 17 bases remaining between them. The whole variable domain, filled in from reference TRBV28 and TRBJ2-3, reads DVKVTQSSRYLVKRTGEKVFLECVQDMDHENMFWYRQDPGLGLRLIYFSYDVKMKEKGDIPEGYSVSREKKERFSLILESASTNQTSMYLCASIETAGLDTQYFGPGTRLTVL.